The 23 T cell receptor beta chains below all came from one sample that was sequenced in a study of blood T cells in healthy people across ages (dated by TCRdb to the mid-2010s). Receptor libraries were prepared by 5' RACE. The run used an Illumina HiSeq 2500. A second roughly 7 to 11 cycle PCR used a sample-barcoded 5' primer and a J-beta primer mix. Starting from the raw public reads, TCRdb applied fastp trimming at Q25, assembled clones with MiXCR and retained in-frame beta chains. A single entry per CDR3 protein holds the most common genes and DNA from its merged rows. The sample contains 850,000 to 1,100,000 distinct CDR3 sequences, roughly two fifths of them found a single time. The ten largest clones represent about 12% of the sample. Sequenced sample: blood. The source of these receptors is a man between 18 and 35 years old in good health.

This chain joins TRBV20-1 and TRBJ1-1; 8 nucleotides match TRBD1. CDR3 size: 15 residues. Germline V gene lookup returns CDR1 DFQATT and CDR2 SNEGSKA (reference sequence). With 6 bases clipped from V and 1 base from J, the junction kept 10 bases outside the gene matches. In DNA form, the CDR3 reads TGCAGTGCCGGTAAACCGGGACAGGAGAACACTGAAGCTTTCTTT. It is translated as CSAGKPGQENTEAFF.

This clonotype has more than one count but fewer than ten. The CDR3 DNA follows: TGCAGTGCTAGAGGGTTACAGAGCAATCAGCCCCAGCATTTT. Encoded protein: CSARGLQSNQPQHF. The chain is built from TRBV20-1 and TRBJ1-5; no reliable D call. V was pared by 1 base and J by 1 base, with 8 bases between. The CDR3 consists of 14 residues. Germline CDR1 is DFQATT and CDR2 is SNEGSKA (reference sequence).

This chain joins TRBV6-2 or TRBV6-3 and TRBJ1-5; D is uncertain. There are 15 residues in the CDR3. V was trimmed by 3 bases and J by 6 bases, leaving 15 bases between them. Per the germline V gene, CDR1 is MNHEY and CDR2 is SVGEGT. The CDR3 sequence: CASSYFGSPSQPQHF. The CDR3 nucleotides are TGTGCCAGCAGTTATTTCGGGTCGCCCAGTCAGCCCCAGCATTTT.

This clonotype turned up a few times. V is TRBV12-3 or TRBV12-4 and J is TRBJ1-6; no firm D call. Trimming removed 2 bases from V and 8 bases from J, with 7 bases in between. The CDR3 runs to 13 residues. The chain's CDR3 is CASSLLTDSPLHF. CDR3 in DNA: TGTGCCAGCAGTTTACTCACGGATTCACCCCTCCACTTT.

V gene TRBV6-5 combines with J gene TRBJ1-6; D is ambiguous. Trimming cost V 2 bases and J 7 bases, with 21 bases left between them. Germline V CDR1 and CDR2: MNHEY, SVGAGI. The CDR3 is made up of 18 amino acids. This CDR3 reads CASSYSLVRRNLNSPLHF. CDR3 coding DNA: TGTGCCAGCAGTTACAGTCTGGTCCGCCGAAACCTGAATTCACCCCTCCACTTT.

This clonotype appeared a few times. This chain uses TRBV12-3 or TRBV12-4 with TRBJ1-5; D is ambiguous. Trimming shortened V by 5 bases and J by 0 bases, and 8 bases separated the two germline ends. This CDR3 contains 14 residues. The CDR3, as DNA: TGTGCCAGCAGTAGGGTAAATAGCAATCAGCCCCAGCATTTT. It encodes CASSRVNSNQPQHF.

This clonotype was detected a few times. The rearrangement links TRBV19 to TRBJ1-6, with TRBD1 as a possible D gene (5 bases). The CDR3 is 15 residues long. Germline CDR1 reads LNHDA; CDR2 reads SQIVND (reference sequence). Trimming pared 1 base from V and 6 bases from J, leaving 10 bases between. CDR3 in DNA: TGTGCCAGTAGTATAGGGGGACGGACTAATTCACCCCTCCACTTT. Its translation: CASSIGGRTNSPLHF.

Concerning this clonotype itself: A clone one base away is much larger, so this may be a read error. This chain uses TRBV5-1 with TRBJ2-7; a possible D gene is TRBD1 (6 bases). V lost 2 bases and J 7 bases, leaving 19 bases between the germline ends. This CDR3 spans 15 amino acids. Germline CDR1 is SGHRS and CDR2 is YFSETQ. The CDR3 spells CASSFRQDTYNEQYF. The CDR3, as DNA: TGCGCCAGCAGCTTCCGACAGGATACCTACAATGAGCAGTACTTC.

The CDR3 DNA is TGTGCCAGCAGACCACCCGGGAGCACAGATACGCAGTATTTT. This sequence encodes CASRPPGSTDTQYF. The rearrangement uses TRBV6-2 or TRBV6-3 and TRBJ2-3; the D is unclear. CDR3 length equals 14 residues. Between the trimmed V and J ends, which lost 6 bases and 0 bases, there was a span of 10 bases. Per germline, CDR1 MNHEY and CDR2 SVGEGT.

The chain couples TRBV12-3 or TRBV12-4 to TRBJ2-5; tentatively, D is TRBD2 (7 bases). The CDR3 has 15 amino acids. With 3 bases removed from V and 11 bases from J, the gap between germline ends came to 22 bases. Written as DNA, the CDR3 is TGTGCCAGCAGTTTTAGGGGGGGCCGGTTCTATGAGCAGTACTTC. It codes for CASSFRGGRFYEQYF.

This clonotype was observed a handful of times. The chain joins TRBV29-1 to TRBJ2-3, with a possible D match to TRBD2 (5 bases). Deletions cut 3 bases from V and 0 bases from J, with 10 bases between. This CDR3 region has 14 residues. CDR1 and CDR2 from the germline V gene are SQVTM and ANQGSEA. CDR3 sequence reads: CSVEGASSTDTQYF. DNA of the CDR3: TGCAGCGTTGAGGGAGCTTCTAGCACAGATACGCAGTATTTT.

V usage is TRBV5-6 and J usage is TRBJ1-2; D unresolved. The germline V gene encodes CDR1 SGHDT and CDR2 YYEEEE. The CDR3 is made up of 14 amino acids. Trimming took off 2 bases at V and 2 bases at J, with 10 bases between the two ends. The CDR3, as DNA: TGTGCCAGCAGCTTTGTCGCCAGGAACTATGGCTACACCTTC. It codes for CASSFVARNYGYTF.

This clonotype was counted between two and nine times. V gene TRBV7-2 combines with J gene TRBJ1-6; no definite D call. The CDR3 length is 14 residues. Germline lookup yields CDR1 SGHTA and CDR2 FQGNSA. Trimming took off 3 bases at V and 7 bases at J, with 10 bases between the two ends. The chain's CDR3 is CASSLPTHNSPLHF. Written as DNA, the CDR3 is TGTGCCAGCAGCTTGCCCACCCACAATTCACCCCTCCACTTT. Full variable domain (rest looked up from reference TRBV7-2 and TRBJ1-6): GAGVSQSPSNKVTEKGKDVELRCDPISGHTALYWYRQSLGQGLEFLIYFQGNSAPDKSGLPSDRFSAERTGGSVSTLTIQRTQQEDSAVYLCASSLPTHNSPLHFGNGTRLTVT.

V usage is TRBV5-1 and J usage is TRBJ1-2, with TRBD1 as a possible D gene (5 bases). Germline V gene data show CDR1 as SGHRS and CDR2 as YFSETQ. Trimming removed 7 bases at V and 0 bases at J, with 13 bases between. The CDR3 is 14 amino acids. CDR3 amino acids: CASAETGANYGYTF. CDR3 DNA sequence: TGCGCCAGCGCCGAAACAGGAGCTAACTATGGCTACACCTTC.

This clonotype was detected once. The rearrangement links TRBV21-1 to TRBJ2-1; the table calls TRBD1, which could not be checked here. TRBV21-1 is annotated as a pseudogene. The CDR3 runs 16 residues. The CDR3 coding sequence is TGTGCCAGCAGCAAAAGGGTGGACAGGGGCTACAATGAGCAGTTCTTC. This sequence encodes CASSKRVDRGYNEQFF.

CDR3 nucleotides: TGCGCCAGCAGCCAAGAGAGGGGCGTGGGAGCAGGACTGTTTTTT. Its translation is CASSQERGVGAGLFF. The chain recombines TRBV4-3 with TRBJ2-2, with D perhaps matching TRBD1 or TRBD2 (5 bases each). V was shortened by 0 bases and J by 14 bases, with 19 bases between the two germline ends. The V gene's germline CDR1 is LGHNA and CDR2 YSLEER. CDR3 length: 15 residues.

Only one count was recorded for this clonotype. The chain links TRBV5-1 to TRBJ2-2; D might be TRBD1 (5 bases). CDR3 length: 16 residues. V was pared by 0 bases and J by 2 bases, with 11 bases between. Germline V lookup: CDR1 SGHRS, CDR2 YFSETQ. The CDR3, as DNA: TGCGCCAGCAGCTTGGGAGCCAGGGTAAACACCGGGGAGCTGTTTTTT. Translation: CASSLGARVNTGELFF.

The rearrangement links TRBV29-1 to TRBJ2-7, with 7 bases aligning to TRBD1. This CDR3 is built from 12 residues. After removal of 6 bases from V and 5 bases from J, the junction contained 7 bases not matched to a gene. Germline V CDR1 and CDR2: SQVTM, ANQGSEA. The CDR3 region has the DNA TGCAGCGTGTTATACAGGGGCGACGAGCAGTACTTC. Amino acid sequence: CSVLYRGDEQYF.

This clonotype was observed a few times. The V call is TRBV7-2, the J call TRBJ2-3; D unresolved. The V gene's germline CDR1 is SGHTA and CDR2 FQGNSA. The CDR3 runs 11 residues. V lost 1 base, J lost 11 bases, and 7 bases lay in between. CDR3 bases: TGTGCCAGCAGCTTAGAAGGATGGCAGTATTTT. Protein product: CASSLEGWQYF.

The V gene is TRBV2, the J gene TRBJ1-2; D gene unclear. The CDR3 runs 11 residues. CDR1 is SNHLY and CDR2 is FYNNEI in the germline V gene. The V end lost 10 bases, the J end lost 5 bases, and 11 bases lay between the germline ends. The CDR3 protein is CANGDDYGYTF. In DNA, the CDR3 is TGTGCCAACGGTGACGATTATGGCTACACCTTC.

This clonotype has just a few counts. The V call is TRBV5-4, the J call TRBJ2-4, with unresolved D. CDR3 length equals 14 residues. The V and J ends lost 4 bases and 0 bases respectively, with 8 bases between them. From germline, CDR1 is SGHNT and CDR2 YYREEE (reference sequence). DNA for the CDR3: TGTGCCAGCAGCCCGGACGGAGCCAAAAACATTCAGTACTTC. This encodes CASSPDGAKNIQYF.

The chain has TRBV7-9 and TRBJ2-1; D might be TRBD2 (5 bases). Trimming cost V 1 base and J 11 bases, with 18 bases left between them. There are 15 residues in the CDR3. In germline, CDR1 is SEHNR, CDR2 FQNEAQ (reference sequence). The CDR3 spells CASSLVQLSGNKQFF. In DNA, the CDR3 is TGTGCCAGCAGCTTAGTGCAGTTGTCGGGGAATAAGCAGTTCTTC.

There are a few counts of this clonotype. The rearrangement uses TRBV6-2 or TRBV6-3 and TRBJ2-1; D unclear. Germline V gene lookup returns CDR1 MNHEY and CDR2 SVGEGT. V lost 2 bases, J lost 6 bases, and 11 bases lay in between. The CDR3 consists of 14 residues. The CDR3 protein is CASSYGWEPNEQFF. The CDR3 bases are TGTGCCAGCAGTTACGGGTGGGAACCCAATGAGCAGTTCTTC.